This record concerns one T cell receptor (beta chain) sequence. No antigen is known for it. For the second PCR, which ran for about 6 to 12 cycles, a sample-barcoded 5' primer and a J-beta primer mix were used. TCRdb reprocessed the 5' RACE reads via MiXCR and lists one record per CDR3 protein. The top ten hold over 20% of the sample, which has 850,000 to 1,000,000 distinct CDR3 sequences, just over 50% seen once. The CDR3 consists of 16 residues. Germline-derived CDR1 and CDR2 are KGHDR and SFDVKD. V gave up 4 bases and J gave up 6 bases; unmatched junction bases: 7. The data originate from a study of blood T cells in healthy people across ages. Broader study findings: Both higher diversity and more naive CD4+ cells marked long-lived donors when set against aged donors.

This receptor was obtained from a woman aged 60 to 75 in good health. Sequencing used blood. The rearrangement uses TRBV24-1 and TRBJ2-2; 10 positions match TRBD2. CDR3 coding DNA: TGTGCCACCAGTGACCCCCTAGCGGGAGTGGCCGGGGAGCTGTTTTTT. Amino acid sequence: CATSDPLAGVAGELFF.